A selection of T cell receptor beta chains follows, all from one sample in a study of tumor-infiltrating lymphocytes in primary liver carcinoma. TCRdb ran MiXCR on the multiplex PCR reads and lists one entry per CDR3 protein. The sample lists some 190,000 distinct CDR3 sequences, around 81% occurring once. Material: tumor tissue from primary liver carcinoma. Source of these receptors: a middle-aged man with primary liver carcinoma and hepatitis B virus infection. The CDR3 runs from the conserved cysteine through the conserved F or W. Fields, in order: CDR3 length, D gene, J gene, clone size, V gene, CDR3 DNA, CDR3 protein. The D gene is left open where the match is weak. Clone size is not always given. Where it is, it says once, few, many or a class for expanded clones.

len: 15; d_gene: -; j_gene: TRBJ2-4; abundance: -; v_gene: TRBV11-2; CDR3nt: TGTGCCAGCACCACATCGGCGACAGCCAAAAACATTCAGTACTTC; CDR3aa: CASTTSATAKNIQYF
len: 19; d_gene: -; j_gene: TRBJ2-3; abundance: -; v_gene: TRBV11-1; CDR3nt: TGTGCCAGCGGCTCTGGTGGAAGCTTTGTTGGAGCCCGCACAGATACGCAGTATTTT; CDR3aa: CASGSGGSFVGARTDTQYF
len: 13; d_gene: -; j_gene: TRBJ1-1; abundance: many; v_gene: TRBV14; CDR3nt: TGTGCCAGCAGCCACCGGGACCTACGGGGGGCTTTCTTT; CDR3aa: CASSHRDLRGAFF
len: 14; d_gene: -; j_gene: TRBJ2-1; abundance: -; v_gene: TRBV11-1; CDR3nt: TGTGTCAGTAGCTTAGGCTCAGCGGACAATGAGCAGTTCTTC; CDR3aa: CVSSLGSADNEQFF
len: 14; d_gene: -; j_gene: TRBJ2-3; abundance: -; v_gene: TRBV6-1; CDR3nt: TGTGCCAGCATCCCCGGGACTGGCTCGGATACGCAGTATTTT; CDR3aa: CASIPGTGSDTQYF
len: 13; d_gene: -; j_gene: TRBJ2-5; abundance: -; v_gene: TRBV7-3; CDR3nt: TGTGCCAGCAGCTTATGCCAAATTGGGACCCAGTACTTC; CDR3aa: CASSLCQIGTQYF
len: 11; d_gene: -; j_gene: TRBJ2-7; abundance: many; v_gene: TRBV24-1; CDR3nt: TGTGCCACCAGTGACGGGGTAATGCAGTACTTC; CDR3aa: CATSDGVMQYF
len: 14; d_gene: -; j_gene: TRBJ2-6; abundance: -; v_gene: TRBV11-1; CDR3nt: TGTGGCAACAGCTGGAACTCTGGGGCCAACGTCTTGACTTTC; CDR3aa: CGNSWNSGANVLTF
len: 18; d_gene: -; j_gene: TRBJ2-1; abundance: -; v_gene: TRBV12-3/TRBV12-4; CDR3nt: TGTGCCAGCAGTACCCAGAGAGGGGTAGTGGGAGACAACAATGAGCAGTTCTTC; CDR3aa: CASSTQRGVVGDNNEQFF
len: 15; d_gene: -; j_gene: TRBJ2-1; abundance: -; v_gene: TRBV11-1; CDR3nt: TGTGCCAGCAGCCACTGGCGGGGCACCTACAATGAGAAGTTCTTC; CDR3aa: CASSHWRGTYNEKFF
len: 15; d_gene: TRBD1; j_gene: TRBJ2-6; abundance: -; v_gene: TRBV4-2; CDR3nt: TGTGCCACCAGCTCCCAGGGGGCCTGGGCCAACGTCCTGACTTTC; CDR3aa: CATSSQGAWANVLTF
len: 15; d_gene: TRBD1; j_gene: TRBJ1-1; abundance: -; v_gene: TRBV28; CDR3nt: TGTGTCAGCAAAGACCAGACAGGGGACTTGGGTGAAGCTTTCTTT; CDR3aa: CVSKDQTGDLGEAFF
len: 14; d_gene: -; j_gene: TRBJ2-2; abundance: -; v_gene: TRBV4-3; CDR3nt: TGCACCAGCAGCCAAGTGGGGGGAACCGGGGAGCTGTTTTTT; CDR3aa: CTSSQVGGTGELFF
len: 14; d_gene: -; j_gene: TRBJ2-7; abundance: -; v_gene: TRBV5-1; CDR3nt: TGCACCAGCAGCCTACAGGACTCGTCCTACGAGCAGTACTTC; CDR3aa: CTSSLQDSSYEQYF
len: 19; d_gene: TRBD2; j_gene: TRBJ2-2; abundance: -; v_gene: TRBV5-4; CDR3nt: TGTGCCAGCAGCGATCCGGGACTAGCGGGTTTCACGAACACAGGGGAGCTGTTTTTT; CDR3aa: CASSDPGLAGFTNTGELFF
len: 16; d_gene: -; j_gene: TRBJ2-1; abundance: -; v_gene: TRBV11-1; CDR3nt: TGTGCCAGCAGCCCCCGTGTGCTGGACTCCTTCAATGAGCAGTTCTTC; CDR3aa: CASSPRVLDSFNEQFF
len: 14; d_gene: TRBD1; j_gene: TRBJ2-7; abundance: -; v_gene: TRBV29-1; CDR3nt: TGCATCGCCTCACAGGGGAGTCGTAGCTACGAGCAGTACTTC; CDR3aa: CIASQGSRSYEQYF
len: 17; d_gene: TRBD2; j_gene: TRBJ2-7; abundance: -; v_gene: TRBV6-2/TRBV6-3; CDR3nt: TGTGCCAGCAGTTACGATGGGAGGACTAGCAGGATCTACAAGCAGTATTTC; CDR3aa: CASSYDGRTSRIYKQYF
len: 13; d_gene: -; j_gene: TRBJ1-3; abundance: many; v_gene: TRBV29-1; CDR3nt: TGCAGCGTTGCGGGGAACTCTGGAAACACCATATATTTT; CDR3aa: CSVAGNSGNTIYF
len: 18; d_gene: TRBD2; j_gene: TRBJ2-2; abundance: -; v_gene: TRBV7-6; CDR3nt: TGTTCCAGCAGCCCCCTCCCGGGACTAGCGGGAAACACCGGGGAGCTGTTTTTT; CDR3aa: CSSSPLPGLAGNTGELFF
len: 11; d_gene: -; j_gene: TRBJ1-1; abundance: -; v_gene: TRBV2; CDR3nt: TGTGTCAGCACCAACCGGACAGAAGCTTTCTTT; CDR3aa: CVSTNRTEAFF
len: 11; d_gene: -; j_gene: TRBJ2-7; abundance: -; v_gene: TRBV29-1; CDR3nt: TGCATCTTCCTATGGGGGCACGTGCAGTACTTC; CDR3aa: CIFLWGHVQYF
len: 14; d_gene: -; j_gene: TRBJ2-7; abundance: -; v_gene: TRBV12-3/TRBV12-4; CDR3nt: TGTGCCAGCAGTCCCAGACAGGTTTCCTACGATCAGTACTTC; CDR3aa: CASSPRQVSYDQYF